Here is one T cell receptor beta chain with its context. Its antigen is still unknown. This CDR3 region has 14 residues. Trimming removed 2 bases at V and 9 bases at J, with 14 bases between. CDR1 and CDR2 from the germline V gene are SGHTA and FQGTGA. The protocol was immunoSEQ multiplex PCR, while the TCRdb copy is restricted to in-frame clones and leaves out a portion. Among fewer than 130,000 clones listed, 81% were seen once. This entry comes from a study of T cell responses to AZD1222 COVID-19 vaccine. Findings and limits, study-wide: Possibly, clonal diversity was underestimated; donors were largely white British and included more females. When two AZD1222 doses had been given, Spike-specific TCR breadth and depth rose. Researchers took repertoire samples only after the peak T cell response had come. Spike was spanned by vaccine-associated CD4 TCRs, which were dominant at 160-218 and 743-854.

The sample in question was peripheral blood, obtained on day 0 of AZD1222 vaccination. This chain connects TRBV7-3 to TRBJ2-4; no reliable D call. The sequence came from an adult in good health. The CDR3 region is CASSLLATGGIQYF. The CDR3 DNA is TGTGCCAGCAGCTTATTAGCTACGGGCGGCATTCAGTACTTC.